The text below deals with one T cell receptor beta chain. Its antigen is unknown. Relative to the germline gene, one junction end is altered; a read error may explain this. The data were taken from a study of CD8 T cells in ankylosing spondylitis. Study-level results: Seemingly distinctive of ankylosing spondylitis blood was a TCR beta motif formed by eight highly homologous variants.

This CDR3 contains 14 residues. Looked up from germline, CDR1 is DFQATT and CDR2 is SNEGSKA (reference sequence). It was by quantitative 5'-RACE with molecular barcodes that TCR beta libraries were made. In TCRdb, the 5' RACE reads were re-called with MiXCR into one record per CDR3 protein. Seen here are 69,000 or so distinct CDR3 sequences, less than 6% observed once, and the top ten hold around 2%. This clonotype originated in a male donor with ankylosing spondylitis or in good health (not recorded which). The rearrangement joins TRBV20-1 to TRBJ1-2; D gene unclear. The specimen sequenced was blood, either unsorted or a sorted T cell fraction (not recorded which). The CDR3 sequence: CSAPPVLGGYGHTF. CDR3 nucleotides: TGCAGTGCTCCCCCAGTCCTTGGAGGTTATGGCCACACCTTC.